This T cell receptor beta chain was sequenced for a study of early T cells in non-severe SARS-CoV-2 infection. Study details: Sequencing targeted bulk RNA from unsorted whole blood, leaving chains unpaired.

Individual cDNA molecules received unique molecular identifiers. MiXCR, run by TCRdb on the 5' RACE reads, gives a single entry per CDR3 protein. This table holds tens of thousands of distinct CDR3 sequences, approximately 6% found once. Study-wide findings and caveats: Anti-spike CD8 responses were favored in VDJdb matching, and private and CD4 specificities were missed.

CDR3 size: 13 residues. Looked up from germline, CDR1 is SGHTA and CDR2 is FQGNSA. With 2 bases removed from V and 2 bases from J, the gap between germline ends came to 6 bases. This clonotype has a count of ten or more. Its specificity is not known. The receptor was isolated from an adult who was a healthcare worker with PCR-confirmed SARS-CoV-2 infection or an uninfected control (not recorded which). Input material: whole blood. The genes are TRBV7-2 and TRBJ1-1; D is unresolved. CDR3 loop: CASSLQDNTEAFF. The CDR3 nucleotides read TGTGCCAGCAGCTTACAGGACAACACTGAAGCTTTCTTT. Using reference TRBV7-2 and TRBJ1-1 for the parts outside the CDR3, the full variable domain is GAGVSQSPSNKVTEKGKDVELRCDPISGHTALYWYRQSLGQGLEFLIYFQGNSAPDKSGLPSDRFSAERTGGSVSTLTIQRTQQEDSAVYLCASSLQDNTEAFFGQGTRLTVV.